Many counts were recorded for the clone carrying this T cell receptor beta chain. Its matching antigen is unknown. The sample originates from a study of T cells after yellow fever vaccination. Findings and limits, study-wide: Clonotypes found in both CD4 and CD8 compartments made up a small share.

TCRdb analysed the 5' RACE reads with MiXCR anew, one entry per CDR3 protein. The sample lists under 700,000 distinct CDR3 sequences, about a sixth occurring once. The source was PBMCs, collected less than 6 days after the first yellow fever vaccination. This clonotype originated in a man aged 18 to 29 who received the YFV17D yellow fever vaccine.

The CDR3 region is CASSEWGPNTGELFF. CDR3 DNA: TGTGCCAGCAGTGAATGGGGCCCGAACACCGGGGAGCTGTTTTTT. This rearrangement joins TRBV2 to TRBJ2-2; a possible D gene is TRBD1 (5 bases). Per germline, CDR1 SNHLY and CDR2 FYNNEI. Deletions cut 2 bases from V and 0 bases from J, with 7 bases between. CDR3 length: 15 amino acids.